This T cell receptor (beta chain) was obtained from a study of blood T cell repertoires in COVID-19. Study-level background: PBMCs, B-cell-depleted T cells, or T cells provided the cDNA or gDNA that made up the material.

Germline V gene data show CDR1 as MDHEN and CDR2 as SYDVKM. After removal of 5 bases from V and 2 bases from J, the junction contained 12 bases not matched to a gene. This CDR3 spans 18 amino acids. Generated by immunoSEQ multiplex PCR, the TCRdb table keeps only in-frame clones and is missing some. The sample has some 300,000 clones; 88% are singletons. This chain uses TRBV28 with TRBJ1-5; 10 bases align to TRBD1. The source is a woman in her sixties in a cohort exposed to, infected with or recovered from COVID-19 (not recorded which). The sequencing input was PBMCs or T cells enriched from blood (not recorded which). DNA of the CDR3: TGTGCCAGCAGTGCCGCCGGGACAGGGGATTGGGGCAATCAGCCCCAGCATTTT. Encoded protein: CASSAAGTGDWGNQPQHF. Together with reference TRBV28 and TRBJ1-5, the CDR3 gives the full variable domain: DVKVTQSSRYLVKRTGEKVFLECVQDMDHENMFWYRQDPGLGLRLIYFSYDVKMKEKGDIPEGYSVSREKKERFSLILESASTNQTSMYLCASSAAGTGDWGNQPQHFGDGTRLSIL.